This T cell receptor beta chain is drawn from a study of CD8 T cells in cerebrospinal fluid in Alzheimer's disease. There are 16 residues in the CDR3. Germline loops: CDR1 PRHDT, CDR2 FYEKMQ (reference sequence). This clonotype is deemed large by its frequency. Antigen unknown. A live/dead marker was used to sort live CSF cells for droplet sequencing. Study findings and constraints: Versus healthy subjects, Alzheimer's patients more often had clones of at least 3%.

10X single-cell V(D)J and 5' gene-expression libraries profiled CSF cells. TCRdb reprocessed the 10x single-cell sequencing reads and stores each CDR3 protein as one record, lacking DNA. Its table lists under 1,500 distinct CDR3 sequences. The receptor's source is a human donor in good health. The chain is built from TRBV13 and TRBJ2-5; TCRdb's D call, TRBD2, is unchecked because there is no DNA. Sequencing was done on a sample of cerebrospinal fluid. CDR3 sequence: CASSPSLRAVVETQYF. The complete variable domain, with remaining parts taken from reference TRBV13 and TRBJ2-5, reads AAGVIQSPRHLIKEKRETATLKCYPIPRHDTVYWYQQGPGQDPQFLISFYEKMQSDKGSIPDRFSAQQFSDYHSELNMSSLELGDSALYFCASSPSLRAVVETQYFGPGTRLLVL.